The clone carrying this T cell receptor beta chain was found once. As yet, its antigen is unknown. The germline gives CDR1 SGHRS, CDR2 YFSETQ. The CDR3 is 14 residues long. After removal of 6 bases from V and 4 bases from J, the junction contained 8 bases not matched to a gene. TCRdb redid the calling of the 5' RACE reads with MiXCR, one entry per CDR3 protein. The data show 170,000 or so distinct CDR3 sequences, with roughly a fifth seen just once and approximately 22% held by the top ten. The entry originates in a study of T-cell memory formation after mild COVID-19. Findings and caveats of the study: Later expanders leaned toward CD4+, whereas clones contracting from day 15 to 85 were balanced CD4/CD8.

The chain uses TRBV5-1 and TRBJ1-1, with 8 bases matching TRBD1. The TCR comes from an adult woman who had mild COVID-19 (a few samples of this study predate the infection). Cell type and time point are not known. The sequencing sample was made of PBMCs or a T cell subset sorted from them (not recorded which). The CDR3 here is CASTLTGDLTEAFF. Written as DNA, the CDR3 is TGCGCCAGCACATTGACAGGGGATCTCACTGAAGCTTTCTTT.